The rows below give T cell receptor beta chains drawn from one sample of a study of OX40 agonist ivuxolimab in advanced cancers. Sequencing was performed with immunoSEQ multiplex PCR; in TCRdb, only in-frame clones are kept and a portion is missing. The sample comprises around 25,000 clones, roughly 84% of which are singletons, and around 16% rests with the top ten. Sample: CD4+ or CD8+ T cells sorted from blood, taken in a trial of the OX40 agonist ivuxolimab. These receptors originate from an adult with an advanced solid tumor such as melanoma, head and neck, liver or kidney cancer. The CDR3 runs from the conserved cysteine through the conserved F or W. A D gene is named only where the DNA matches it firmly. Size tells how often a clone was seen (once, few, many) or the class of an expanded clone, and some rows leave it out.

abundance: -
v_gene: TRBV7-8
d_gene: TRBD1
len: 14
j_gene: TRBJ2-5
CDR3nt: TGTGCCAGCAGCCAAACAGGGGGCCAAGAGACCCAGTACTTC
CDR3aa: CASSQTGGQETQYF

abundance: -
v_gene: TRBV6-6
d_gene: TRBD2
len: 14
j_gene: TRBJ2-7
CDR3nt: TGTGCCAGCAGTGCAGCGGGAACAGCGTACGAGCAGTACTTC
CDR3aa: CASSAAGTAYEQYF

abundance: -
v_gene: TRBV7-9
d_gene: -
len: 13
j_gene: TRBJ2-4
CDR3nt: TGTGCCAGCAGCTCCCAAGCGAGAAACATTCAGTACTTC
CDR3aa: CASSSQARNIQYF

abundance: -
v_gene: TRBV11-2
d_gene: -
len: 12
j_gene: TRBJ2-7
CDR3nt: TGTGCCAGCGGATTCTCAGGGTACGAGCAGTACTTC
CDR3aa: CASGFSGYEQYF

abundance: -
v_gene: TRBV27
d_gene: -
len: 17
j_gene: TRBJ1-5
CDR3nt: TGTGCCAGCAGAATCACCGGGAGCATCTATAGCAATCAGCCCCAGCATTTT
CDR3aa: CASRITGSIYSNQPQHF

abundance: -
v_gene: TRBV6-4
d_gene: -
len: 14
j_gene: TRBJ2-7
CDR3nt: TGTGCCAGCAGTGACTCCCCGGACAGCCTCGAGCAGTACTTC
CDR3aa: CASSDSPDSLEQYF

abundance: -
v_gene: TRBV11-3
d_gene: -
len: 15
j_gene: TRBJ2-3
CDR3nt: TGTGCCAGCAGCTTATCTGCTAACCCCACAGATACGCAGTATTTT
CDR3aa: CASSLSANPTDTQYF

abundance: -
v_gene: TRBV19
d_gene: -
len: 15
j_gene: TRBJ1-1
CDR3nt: TGTGCCAGTCAGGACACGTTGCCCTTGAACACTGAAGCTTTCTTT
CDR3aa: CASQDTLPLNTEAFF

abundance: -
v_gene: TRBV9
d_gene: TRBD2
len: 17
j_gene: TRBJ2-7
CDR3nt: TGTGCCAGCAGCGTAGGAAACTTGGGACTAGCTACGGACGAGCAGTACTTC
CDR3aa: CASSVGNLGLATDEQYF

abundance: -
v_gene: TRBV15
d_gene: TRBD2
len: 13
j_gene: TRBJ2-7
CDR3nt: TGTGCCACCAGCAGAGGGACTAGCTACGAGCAGTACTTC
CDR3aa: CATSRGTSYEQYF

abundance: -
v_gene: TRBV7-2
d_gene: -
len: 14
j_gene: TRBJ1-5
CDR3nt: TGTGCCAGCAGCCAGGGGAACGGCAATCAGCCCCAGCATTTT
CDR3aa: CASSQGNGNQPQHF

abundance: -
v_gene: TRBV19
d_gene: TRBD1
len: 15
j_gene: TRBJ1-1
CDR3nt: TGTGCCAGTAAGGGCAGGGGGGCTATGAACACTGAAGCTTTCTTT
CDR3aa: CASKGRGAMNTEAFF

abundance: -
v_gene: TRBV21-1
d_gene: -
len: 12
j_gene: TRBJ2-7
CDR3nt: TGTGTTGTCCGCGGACTCTCCTACGAGCAGTACTTC
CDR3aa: CVVRGLSYEQYF

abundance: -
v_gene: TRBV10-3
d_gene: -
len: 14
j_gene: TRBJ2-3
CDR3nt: TGTGCCATCATGTCTGACCCTAGCACAGATACGCAGTATTTT
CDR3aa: CAIMSDPSTDTQYF

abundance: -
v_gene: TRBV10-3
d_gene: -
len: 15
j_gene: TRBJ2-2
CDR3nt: TGTGCCATCAGTGAGTCAGTCGGGGGCACCGGGGAGCTGTTTTTT
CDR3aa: CAISESVGGTGELFF

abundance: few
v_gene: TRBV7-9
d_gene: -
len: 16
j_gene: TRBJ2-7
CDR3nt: TGTGCCAGCAGCTTAGCCATCCCAGTACCGCGCTACGAGCAGTACTTC
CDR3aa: CASSLAIPVPRYEQYF

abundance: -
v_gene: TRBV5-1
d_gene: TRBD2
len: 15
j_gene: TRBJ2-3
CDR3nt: TGCGCCAGCAGCTTTGGAGCGGGGGAGACAGATACGCAGTATTTT
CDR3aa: CASSFGAGETDTQYF

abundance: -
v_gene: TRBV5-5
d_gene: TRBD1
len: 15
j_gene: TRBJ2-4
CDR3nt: TGTGCCAGCAGCTTGAATGGGGACAGGGGGAACATTCAGTACTTC
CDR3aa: CASSLNGDRGNIQYF

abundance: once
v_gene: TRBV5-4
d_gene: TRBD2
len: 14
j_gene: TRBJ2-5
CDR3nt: TGTGCCAGCAGCCCTCGCGCGGGGGAGGAGACCCAGTACTTC
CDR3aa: CASSPRAGEETQYF

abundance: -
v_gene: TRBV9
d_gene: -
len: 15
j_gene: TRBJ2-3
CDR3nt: TGTGCCAGCAGCGTAGTGGCGGCTAGCACAGATACGCAGTATTTT
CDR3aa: CASSVVAASTDTQYF

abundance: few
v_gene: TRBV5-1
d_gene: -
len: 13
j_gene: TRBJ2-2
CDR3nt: TGCGCCAGCAGCGACACAGGCACCGGGGAGCTGTTTTTT
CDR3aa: CASSDTGTGELFF

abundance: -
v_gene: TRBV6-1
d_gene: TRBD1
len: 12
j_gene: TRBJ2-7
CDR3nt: TGTGCCGTGCGGGGACAGGGGGGGGAGCAGTACTTC
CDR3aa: CAVRGQGGEQYF